This T cell receptor (beta chain) was found in a study of T cell changes during pregnancy in multiple sclerosis (dated by TCRdb to the late 2010s). For the study in its entirety: The study examined how the T cell repertoire changed over the course of pregnancy in women with multiple sclerosis.

The CDR3 starts with the cysteine, ends with the phenylalanine, and has 14 residues. Of all the DNA, just the CDR3 is kept, 42 bases in frame from base 1. According to the germline V gene, CDR1 reads MDHEN and CDR2 reads SYDVKM. At the junction V is shortened by 1 base and J by 3 bases, with 9 bases in between. Library creation used the immunoSEQ multiplex PCR assay. The table was pulled from immuneACCESS by TCRdb, which kept in-frame rearrangements only. Such tables lose some clones; where checked, under half of the loss comes from unresolved V genes, and the rest has no known cause. The sample profile shows roughly 93,000 clones; 90% to 95% of them were found once. The ten largest clones take up 2% to 3% of the sample. Comments on this clone: Its antigen is still unknown. No base quality values were provided; no much bigger clone lies one nucleotide off.

The material was peripheral blood, obtained after pregnancy. The sequence is built from TRBV28 and TRBJ1-1; the D region possibly corresponds to TRBD1 (5 bases align). This receptor was taken from a female donor in good health, enrolled as a control in a pregnancy study. CDR3 sequence: CASSLSGKDTEAFF. The DNA is as follows: TGTGCCAGCAGTTTATCAGGGAAAGACACTGAAGCTTTCTTT. Extended through the reference TRBV28 and TRBJ1-1 proteins, this CDR3 yields the full variable domain: DVKVTQSSRYLVKRTGEKVFLECVQDMDHENMFWYRQDPGLGLRLIYFSYDVKMKEKGDIPEGYSVSREKKERFSLILESASTNQTSMYLCASSLSGKDTEAFFGQGTRLTVV.